This is a list of T cell receptor beta chains from one sample in a study of shared clonotypes between healthy human individuals. Some clones are missing from TCRdb's copy, which holds only in-frame ones; the method was immunoSEQ multiplex PCR. Here the sample spans millions of clones, roughly 95% being singletons. The specimen sequenced was naive CD8+ T cells sorted from blood. The receptors come from a man aged 18 to 29 in good health. Both conserved end residues are part of each CDR3. The order of the fields is V gene, D gene, clone size, J gene, CDR3 DNA, CDR3 protein. A D gene is named only where the DNA matches it firmly. A clone size is listed for some rows: how often the clone was seen (once, few, many), or a class if it is expanded.

TRBV7-2	TRBD1	-	TRBJ2-5	TGTGCCAGCAGCTTCAAGACAGGGTACCAAGAGACCCAGTACTTC	CASSFKTGYQETQYF
TRBV27	-	-	TRBJ2-1	TGTGCCAGCAGTCCGACTCCTCGAGGGGCTGAGCAGTTCTTC	CASSPTPRGAEQFF
TRBV7-9	-	many	TRBJ1-2	TGTGCCAGCGGGGGACGAAGAGCTAACTATGGCTACACCTTC	CASGGRRANYGYTF
TRBV19	-	-	TRBJ2-7	TGTGCCAGTAGCGCGGGCCTCGTCTCCTACGAGCAGTACTTC	CASSAGLVSYEQYF
TRBV6-6	-	-	TRBJ2-5	TGTGCCAGCACCGCACTGTGGGGGGAGACCCAGTACTTC	CASTALWGETQYF
TRBV19	TRBD1	-	TRBJ2-7	TGTGCCAGTAGTATGGGACAGGGTCTCGAGCAGTACTTC	CASSMGQGLEQYF
TRBV6-5	TRBD1	once	TRBJ2-7	TGTGCCAGCAGTTACAGGGACAGGGGGTACGAGCAGTACTTC	CASSYRDRGYEQYF
TRBV27	-	-	TRBJ2-2	TGTGCCAGCAGTTTAAGGGTCACCGGGGAGCTGTTTTTT	CASSLRVTGELFF
TRBV4-1	-	-	TRBJ1-2	TGCGCCAGCAGCCAAGAGGGGAGTAGGGTAGGCTACACCTTC	CASSQEGSRVGYTF
TRBV11-3	TRBD2	-	TRBJ2-1	TGTGCCAGCAGCTCCCTAGCGGGAGGCAATGAGCAGTTCTTC	CASSSLAGGNEQFF
TRBV2	TRBD2	once	TRBJ2-7	TGTGCCAGTGAGGAAGTAGCGGGGGGATACGAGCAGTACTTC	CASEEVAGGYEQYF
TRBV10-3	TRBD1	once	TRBJ1-1	TGTGCCATCAGATTGGACAGGGGAGGCACTGAAGCTTTCTTT	CAIRLDRGGTEAFF
TRBV7-2	-	-	TRBJ2-2	TGTGCCAGCAGCTTAGCGTGGGCCGGGGAGCTGTTTTTT	CASSLAWAGELFF
TRBV6-6	-	-	TRBJ1-2	TGTGCCAGCAGCCTCCTTCAGGGGTCTCCTAACTATGGCTACACCTTC	CASSLLQGSPNYGYTF
TRBV27	TRBD2	-	TRBJ2-1	TGTGCCAGCACCCTAGCGGGAGCTGCCAATGAGCAGTTCTTC	CASTLAGAANEQFF
TRBV5-1	-	-	TRBJ2-7	TGCGCCAGCAGCTTGAGGGGGAACGGAAACTACGAGCAGTACTTC	CASSLRGNGNYEQYF
TRBV11-2	TRBD1	-	TRBJ2-7	TGTGCCAGCAGCGCAACCGGGACAGGCTACTACGAGCAGTACTTC	CASSATGTGYYEQYF
TRBV30	-	once	TRBJ1-2	TGTGCCTGGAGTGTACTGGACAGCCTCTACTATGGCTACACCTTC	CAWSVLDSLYYGYTF
TRBV4-3	TRBD2	-	TRBJ2-1	TGCGCCAGCAGCCAAGACACGGGACTAGCGGGATATGAGCAGTTCTTC	CASSQDTGLAGYEQFF
TRBV7-9	-	-	TRBJ2-1	TGTGCCAGCAGCTCCACTTTCCCGCAGTTCTTC	CASSSTFPQFF
TRBV28	-	-	TRBJ1-6	TGTGCCAGCAGTTGGGGTTCGATTGGGGGTAATTCACCCCTCCACTTT	CASSWGSIGGNSPLHF
TRBV4-3	-	-	TRBJ2-7	TGCGCCAGCAGCCAAGAGTCCAGGGATAGCTCCTACGAGCAGTACTTC	CASSQESRDSSYEQYF
TRBV18	-	-	TRBJ2-5	TGTGCCAGCTCCGACCAGAGAGACCCCGTGGAGACCCAGTACTTC	CASSDQRDPVETQYF
TRBV7-9	-	-	TRBJ2-3	TGTGCCAGCAGCTTGGGTTCGGAGTCCACAGATACGCAGTATTTT	CASSLGSESTDTQYF
TRBV27	-	-	TRBJ2-5	TGTGCCAGCAGTTTCCAAGGGACCCAAGAGACCCAGTACTTC	CASSFQGTQETQYF
TRBV7-8	TRBD2	-	TRBJ2-5	TGTGCCAGCAGCTCGGGACTAGCGGGGGGGCCGGGAGAGACCCAGTACTTC	CASSSGLAGGPGETQYF
TRBV6-5	TRBD2	-	TRBJ2-5	TGTGCCACCGGGACTAGCGGGGGAGAGACCCAGTACTTC	CATGTSGGETQYF
TRBV7-6	-	-	TRBJ2-5	TGTGCCAGCAGCTTAGTCGGGGCGGGCGGGGCCCAGTACTTC	CASSLVGAGGAQYF
TRBV27	-	-	TRBJ2-6	TGTGCCAGCAGTTTATTACAGCCCTCTGGGGCCAACGTCCTGACTTTC	CASSLLQPSGANVLTF
TRBV28	-	few	TRBJ2-3	TGTGCCAGCAGTTCCTCCGGGCATACGCAGTATTTT	CASSSSGHTQYF
TRBV5-6	-	-	TRBJ2-7	TGTGCCAGCAGCTTGGCCGTGGGAGGACAGTTTGACGAGCAGTACTTC	CASSLAVGGQFDEQYF
TRBV25-1	TRBD2	-	TRBJ2-1	TGTGCCAGCAGTGCGGGACTAACATACAATGAGCAGTTCTTC	CASSAGLTYNEQFF
TRBV30	-	few	TRBJ2-7	TGTGCCTGGAGTGTAGACACCGCGCTAAACTACGAGCAGTACTTC	CAWSVDTALNYEQYF
TRBV5-4	-	-	TRBJ2-3	TGTGCCAGCAGCTTGGGTTCAGATACAACCGCAGATACGCAGTATTTT	CASSLGSDTTADTQYF
TRBV27	TRBD1	-	TRBJ2-7	TGTGCCAGCAGCCAATCCGGGACAGGGAACTACGAGCAGTACTTC	CASSQSGTGNYEQYF
TRBV9	-	-	TRBJ2-7	TGTGCCAGCAGCCCCCAGGACGTGGCCTACGAGCAGTACTTC	CASSPQDVAYEQYF
TRBV4-3	TRBD1	-	TRBJ2-5	TGCGCCAGCAGCCAAGATGGTAGGACAGGGGCCGAGACCCAGTACTTC	CASSQDGRTGAETQYF
TRBV6-6	-	-	TRBJ1-5	TGTGCCAGCAGTTTCACATCGGAAGAGCCCCAGCATTTT	CASSFTSEEPQHF
TRBV14	-	-	TRBJ2-5	TGTGCCAGCAGCCAAGATGGAGGAGGGGCCGAACAAGAGACCCAGTACTTC	CASSQDGGGAEQETQYF
TRBV4-1	TRBD1	-	TRBJ2-5	TGCGCCAGCAGCCATCTACAGGGGTACCAAGAGACCCAGTACTTC	CASSHLQGYQETQYF
TRBV7-9	TRBD1	once	TRBJ1-4	TGTGCCAGCAGCTACCCAGGGGGGCTGGGGGAAAAACTGTTTTTT	CASSYPGGLGEKLFF
TRBV28	TRBD1	-	TRBJ2-3	TGTGCCAGCAGCTATAAACGGGACAGCGGCACACATACGCAGTATTTT	CASSYKRDSGTHTQYF
TRBV5-4	-	-	TRBJ1-2	TGTGCCAGCAGTACAGGGTTTAACTATGGCTACACCTTC	CASSTGFNYGYTF
TRBV27	-	-	TRBJ1-4	TGTGCCAGCAGCACACAGGGAGCGAGCGAAAAACTGTTTTTT	CASSTQGASEKLFF
TRBV4-1	-	once	TRBJ2-7	TGCGCCAGCAGCCTTCACAGGGAGGTCTACGAGCAGTACTTC	CASSLHREVYEQYF
TRBV19	-	-	TRBJ1-5	TGTGCCAGTAGTCTCGACAGTGAACTGGTGGCCCAGCATTTT	CASSLDSELVAQHF
TRBV4-3	TRBD2	-	TRBJ2-2	TGCGCCAGCAGCTCGCCGGGACTAGCGGGAGTCGGCGACACCGGGGAGCTGTTTTTT	CASSSPGLAGVGDTGELFF
TRBV18	TRBD1	once	TRBJ2-3	TGTGCCAGCTCACCCGGACAGGTAAGCCACACAGATACGCAGTATTTT	CASSPGQVSHTDTQYF
TRBV19	-	-	TRBJ2-7	TGTGCCAGTAGTCGATCAGGGTTTTACGAGCAGTACTTC	CASSRSGFYEQYF
TRBV13	-	-	TRBJ1-1	TGTGCCAGCAGCTTAGAAAACACTCCCACTGAAGCTTTCTTT	CASSLENTPTEAFF
TRBV7-6	TRBD2	once	TRBJ2-2	TGTGCCAGCAGCACCGGACTAGCGGGGGTCACCGGGGAGCTGTTTTTT	CASSTGLAGVTGELFF